These 22 T cell receptor beta chains share one sample of origin, sequenced in a study of beta chain features in type 1 diabetes. Since all of the isolated RNA was reverse transcribed, expressed TCRB transcripts were what got sequenced. Produced via immunoSEQ multiplex PCR; TCRdb's table is partial and in-frame only. The sample lists some 150,000 clones, under 60% occurring once. Sequenced: Tregs from blood. The receptors here all came from a man between 18 and 35 years old in good health.

This clone was picked up a small number of times. This chain uses TRBV19 with TRBJ2-2; D may be TRBD2 (6 bases). V lost 4 bases and J lost 4, with 10 bases in between. Germline assignment: CDR1 LNHDA and CDR2 SQIVND (reference sequence). The CDR3 has 14 residues. The CDR3 reads CASSTGRPTGELFF. Written as DNA, the CDR3 is TGTGCCAGTAGTACGGGGAGGCCCACCGGGGAGCTGTTTTTT.

This clone was counted between two and nine times. The chain links TRBV7-9 to TRBJ2-5, with 11 nucleotides matching TRBD2. The V and J ends lost 5 bases and 2 bases, in that order; junction bases with no gene match: 7. This CDR3 is 16 amino acids long. The germline gives CDR1 SEHNR, CDR2 FQNEAQ (reference sequence). In DNA form, the CDR3 reads TGTGCCAGCAGCCACGGGACTAGCGGAGCTCAAGAGACCCAGTACTTC. It encodes CASSHGTSGAQETQYF.

The gene calls are TRBV5-1 and TRBJ2-7; 7 bases match TRBD2. The CDR3 covers 15 residues. Germline values: CDR1 SGHRS, CDR2 YFSETQ. V gave up 6 bases and J gave up 0 bases; unmatched junction bases: 9. As DNA, the CDR3 is TGCGCCAGCAAACCCGGGGGGTTGAGCTCCTACGAGCAGTACTTC. It specifies CASKPGGLSSYEQYF. Combining the CDR3 with reference TRBV5-1 and TRBJ2-7 gives the whole variable domain KAGVTQTPRYLIKTRGQQVTLSCSPISGHRSVSWYQQTPGQGLQFLFEYFSETQRNKGNFPGRFSGRQFSNSRSEMNVSTLELGDSALYLCASKPGGLSSYEQYFGPGTRLTVT.

The chain employs TRBV10-3 and TRBJ2-6, with TRBD1 matching 8 bases. CDR1 is ENHRY and CDR2 is SYGVKD in the germline V gene. V was pared by 6 bases and J by 0 bases, with 10 bases of the junction left unmatched. CDR3 length: 18 amino acids. CDR3 region: CAIRAGGNTISGANVLTF. DNA for the CDR3: TGTGCCATCAGGGCAGGGGGCAACACTATCTCTGGGGCCAACGTCCTGACTTTC.

This clone was found a few times. The J gene is TRBJ1-5, the V gene TRBV7-2; maybe TRBD1 (6 bases). Germline CDR1 and CDR2: SGHTA and FQGNSA. The CDR3 runs to 13 residues. V was clipped by 5 bases and J by 2 bases, with 7 bases between them. The CDR3 DNA reads TGTGCCAGCAGCCCAGGGGGCAATCAGCCCCAGCATTTT. This sequence encodes CASSPGGNQPQHF.

The chain combines TRBV29-1 with TRBJ2-7, with 7 bases fitting TRBD1. The V gene's germline CDR1 is SQVTM and CDR2 ANQGSEA. J was trimmed by 7 bases and V by 6 bases; bases with no gene match: 6. The CDR3 has 11 amino acids. Written as DNA, the CDR3 is TGCAGCGTAACAGGGGTAGGTGAGCAGTACTTC. Amino acids: CSVTGVGEQYF.

The table lists this clone with a few counts. The DNA of the CDR3 is TGCGCCAGCAGCCAAGGGAGGACGGTTTATAGCAATCAGCCCCAGCATTTT. Protein product: CASSQGRTVYSNQPQHF. V gene TRBV4-3 combines with J gene TRBJ1-5; D uncertain. V was cut by 1 base and J by 0 bases, with 13 bases left in between. The CDR3 length is 17 residues. Per the germline V gene, CDR1 is LGHNA and CDR2 is YSLEER.

With respect to this clone: The CDR3 does not end in the conserved phenylalanine or tryptophan, so this is likely a read error. J is TRBJ2-2 and V is TRBV4-2; the D is unclear. The germline V gene has CDR1 LGHNA and CDR2 YNFKEQ. The CDR3 has 14 amino acids. V gave up 1 base and J gave up 4 bases, with 7 bases separating them. CDR3 region: CASSQGVATGELFL. The CDR3 bases are TGTGCCAGCAGCCAAGGGGTGGCCACCGGGGAGCTGTTTCTT.

The rearrangement links TRBV19 to TRBJ2-2; 10 bases are a match to TRBD2. Germline CDR1 and CDR2: LNHDA and SQIVND (reference sequence). The CDR3 length is 17 residues. Losses at the gene ends were 5 bases for V and 2 bases for J; bases not matched to a gene: 8. The CDR3 nucleotides read TGTGCCAGTAGTGCCCTCCTAGCGGGGGTCAACACCGGGGAGCTGTTTTTT. Translation: CASSALLAGVNTGELFF.

The rearrangement links TRBV7-6 to TRBJ2-1; 12 nucleotides agree with TRBD2. V gave up 3 bases and J gave up 7 bases; unmatched junction bases: 13. Germline lookup yields CDR1 SGHVS and CDR2 FNYEAQ. The CDR3 runs to 18 residues. This CDR3 is CASSFLLSSGRARNEQFF. As DNA, the CDR3 is TGTGCCAGCAGCTTTTTGCTATCTAGCGGGAGGGCCCGTAATGAGCAGTTCTTC.

V is TRBV6-6 and J is TRBJ2-7; the match to TRBD2 covers 11 bases. From germline, CDR1 is MNHNY and CDR2 SVGAGI (reference sequence). V was clipped by 6 bases and J by 6 bases; unmatched bases: 10. CDR3 length: 15 amino acids. CDR3 DNA: TGTGCCAGCAGCTTTACTAGCGGGGGAGTAAGCGAGCAGTACTTC. Translation: CASSFTSGGVSEQYF.

This clone was seen a few times. V and J are TRBV5-6 and TRBJ1-4; possibly TRBD1 for D (5 bases). Trimming took 0 bases from V and 8 from J, leaving 11 bases between them. Germline loops: CDR1 SGHDT, CDR2 YYEEEE. The CDR3 covers 14 residues. CDR3 in DNA: TGTGCCAGCAGCTTGGGGGGCCTGGGGGAAAAACTGTTTTTT. Translation gives CASSLGGLGEKLFF.

CDR3 sequence: CAISETSVSYNEQFF. The CDR3, as DNA: TGTGCCATCAGTGAGACTAGCGTCTCCTACAATGAGCAGTTCTTC. V gene TRBV10-3 combines with J gene TRBJ2-1, with 7 positions matching TRBD2. V shed 2 bases, J shed 0 bases, and the junction held 1 base outside the gene matches. In germline, CDR1 is ENHRY, CDR2 SYGVKD. The CDR3 is made up of 15 amino acids.

The chain employs TRBV28 and TRBJ2-7; 8 nucleotides align to TRBD1. V lost 4 bases and J lost 1; bases outside the gene matches: 9. The CDR3 spans 16 residues. Germline V CDR1 and CDR2: MDHEN, SYDVKM. The CDR3 bases are TGTGCCAGCAGTTCCCTCCAGGACAGGGTTTCCTACGAGCAGTACTTC. Amino acid sequence: CASSSLQDRVSYEQYF.

This chain joins TRBV2 and TRBJ1-2; D is unclear. Trimming pared 7 bases from V and 8 bases from J, leaving 14 bases between. CDR3 size: 12 residues. The germline gives CDR1 SNHLY, CDR2 FYNNEI. This chain's CDR3 is CASTPEREGYTF. The CDR3 DNA follows: TGTGCCAGCACCCCGGAACGGGAAGGCTACACCTTC.

This clone has a handful of counts. This same CDR3 is encoded by further DNA sequences in the sample. The genes are TRBV28 and TRBJ1-2; TRBD1 is a possible D gene (6 bases). This CDR3 is 13 amino acids long. V was clipped by 2 bases and J by 2 bases, with 6 bases between them. Germline CDR1 MDHEN, CDR2 SYDVKM. This CDR3 reads CASSLGGNYGYTF. DNA for the CDR3: TGTGCCAGCAGTTTAGGGGGCAACTATGGCTACACCTTC.

This clone has just a few counts. The genes are TRBV7-3 and TRBJ2-5; 10 positions match TRBD2. The J call is doubtful: the DNA matches TRBJ2-7 better. Germline CDR1 and CDR2: SGHTA and FQGTGA. The CDR3 is 15 amino acids. CDR3 sequence: CASSLRSGGSYEQYF. DNA for the CDR3: TGTGCCAGCAGCTTGCGTAGCGGGGGGTCCTACGAGCAGTACTTC.

This clone was seen more than once but under ten times. V and J are TRBV7-3 and TRBJ2-1, with 10 bases identical to TRBD2. Germline-derived CDR1 and CDR2 are SGHTA and FQGTGA. The CDR3 length is 14 residues. The junction had 5 bases not matched to a gene; V was cut back by 4 bases and J by 8 bases. CDR3 in amino acids: CASSSLAGVHEQFF. CDR3 coding DNA: TGTGCCAGCAGCTCCCTAGCGGGAGTTCATGAGCAGTTCTTC.

This clone was picked up a small number of times. This chain links TRBV5-4 with TRBJ2-7; 11 positions agree with TRBD1. Germline V CDR1 and CDR2: SGHNT, YYREEE (reference sequence). V was clipped by 4 bases and J by 2 bases; unmatched bases: 2. The length of the CDR3 is 14 residues. CDR3 bases: TGTGCCAGCAGCAGGGGACAGGGGGCCTACGAGCAGTACTTC. This codes for CASSRGQGAYEQYF.

The chain has TRBV11-3 and TRBJ1-1; maybe TRBD1 (5 bases). V lost 1 base and J lost 0, with 6 bases in between. This CDR3 spans 14 amino acids. From germline, CDR1 is SGHNT and CDR2 YENEEA. The CDR3 bases are TGTGCCAGCAGCTTAGGGGGCATGAACACTGAAGCTTTCTTT. This gives the protein CASSLGGMNTEAFF.

The chain joins TRBV6-1 to TRBJ1-6, with TRBD1 as a possible D gene (5 bases). The CDR3 runs to 15 residues. CDR1 is MNHNS, CDR2 SASEGT, per germline. With 2 bases removed from V and 10 bases from J, the gap between germline ends came to 15 bases. In DNA, the CDR3 is TGTGCCAGCAGTGAATTGGGCAGGGCTACCTCACCCCTCCACTTT. It is translated as CASSELGRATSPLHF.

This clone turned up a few times. The chain is built from TRBV4-3 and TRBJ1-4; D unclear. CDR3 length: 15 amino acids. Trimming took off 1 base at V and 3 bases at J, with 9 bases between the two ends. Germline V lookup: CDR1 LGHNA, CDR2 YSLEER. CDR3 in amino acids: CASSQGWRANEKLFF. In nucleotides, the CDR3 is TGCGCCAGCAGCCAAGGGTGGCGGGCTAATGAAAAACTGTTTTTT.